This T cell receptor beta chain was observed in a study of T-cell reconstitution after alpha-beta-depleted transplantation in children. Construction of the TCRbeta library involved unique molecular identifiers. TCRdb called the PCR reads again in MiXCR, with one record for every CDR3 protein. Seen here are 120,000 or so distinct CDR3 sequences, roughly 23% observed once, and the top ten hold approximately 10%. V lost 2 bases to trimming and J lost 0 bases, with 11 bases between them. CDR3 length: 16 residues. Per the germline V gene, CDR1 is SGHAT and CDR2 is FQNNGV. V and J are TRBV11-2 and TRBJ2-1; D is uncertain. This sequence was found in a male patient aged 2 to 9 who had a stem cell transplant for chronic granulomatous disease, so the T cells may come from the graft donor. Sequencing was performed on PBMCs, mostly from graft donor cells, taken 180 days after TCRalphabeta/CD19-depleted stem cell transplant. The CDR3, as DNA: TGTGCCAGCAGCTTATTTAGGTCGAGCTCCTACAATGAGCAGTTCTTC. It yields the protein CASSLFRSSSYNEQFF. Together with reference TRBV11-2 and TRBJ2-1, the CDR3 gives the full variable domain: EAGVAQSPRYKIIEKRQSVAFWCNPISGHATLYWYQQILGQGPKLLIQFQNNGVVDDSQLPKDRFSAERLKGVDSTLKIQPAKLEDSAVYLCASSLFRSSSYNEQFFGPGTRLTVL.